This T cell receptor (beta chain) came from a study of long-term antiretroviral therapy in people with HIV. United States facilities provided treatment to all participants with HIV. The germline V gene encodes CDR1 SGHRS and CDR2 YFSETQ. This CDR3 comprises 14 residues. V was pared by 4 bases and J by 0 bases, with 10 bases between. Researchers ran immunoSEQ v3.0 at survey level. Sequencing set out to capture about 35,000-55,000 T-cell genomes per sample. The method was immunoSEQ multiplex PCR; TCRdb's version includes in-frame clones alone and lacks a portion of them. Of 9,000 to 15,000 clones listed, around 77% were seen once; the top ten hold approximately 10%.

Sequencing used unsorted PBMCs, obtained 0.8 years before starting antiretroviral therapy. The J gene is TRBJ1-2, the V gene TRBV5-1; a possible D gene is TRBD1 (5 bases). The receptor comes from a middle-aged woman with HIV. CDR3 amino acids: CASSEGPSNYGYTF. Written as DNA, the CDR3 is TGCGCCAGCAGCGAGGGGCCTTCTAACTATGGCTACACCTTC.